This TCR beta chain derives from a study of control samples from healthy donors and cancer patients. The CDR3 has 16 residues. TCRdb's copy holds only in-frame clones and misses some; the assay was immunoSEQ multiplex PCR. The data contain around 42,000 clones, roughly 83% of them singletons. This rearrangement joins TRBV21-1 to TRBJ2-4; the table's D gene call, TRBD1, was not cross checked with the DNA. TRBV21-1 is a pseudogene locus. The receptor was derived from a man in his 60s in good health. The sequenced sample was blood. The CDR3 sequence is CASSKEGRGAKNIQYF. DNA of the CDR3: TGTGCCAGCAGCAAAGAAGGTAGGGGGGCCAAAAACATTCAGTACTTC.